This T cell receptor beta chain was captured in a study of T cell responses to AZD1222 COVID-19 vaccine. Sequencing was performed with immunoSEQ multiplex PCR; in TCRdb, only in-frame clones are kept and a portion is missing. The sample has 150,000 to 200,000 clones, 70% to 90% seen once; the top ten hold roughly 11%. Trimming cost V 2 bases and J 1 base, with 6 bases left between them. CDR1 and CDR2 (germline): GTSNPN, SVGIG (reference sequence). The CDR3 sequence is 13 residues long. The chain employs TRBV30 and TRBJ1-3, with unresolved D. The clonotype comes from an adult who received the AZD1222 COVID-19 vaccine. The source was peripheral blood, collected 28 days after the second AZD1222 dose. This CDR3 reads CAWSPLSGNTIYF. For the CDR3, the DNA is TGTGCCTGGAGTCCTTTGTCTGGAAACACCATATATTTT. The whole variable domain, remainder taken from reference TRBV30 and TRBJ1-3, is SQTIHQWPATLVQPVGSPLSLECTVEGTSNPNLYWYRQAAGRGLQLLFYSVGIGQISSEVPQNLSASRPQDRQFILSSKKLLLSDSGFYLCAWSPLSGNTIYFGEGSWLTVV.